This T cell receptor beta chain was documented in a study of Ad26.COV2.S vaccination and SARS-CoV-2 variants (dated by TCRdb to the early 2020s). Context from the whole study: Donors in the vaccine arm were drawn from COV1001, a phase I-IIa trial of Ad26.COV2.S in healthy adults that was multicentre, randomized, double-blind and placebo-controlled. The TCR-sequenced set comprised approximately 30 samples: some 20 Ad26.COV2.S vaccine recipients, 5 placebo recipients and 8 SARS-CoV-2 convalescent individuals. Ad26.COV2.S was administered intramuscularly at 5 x 10^10 or 1 x 10^11 viral particles, either as a single shot or as two shots given 56 days apart. Investigators did not know the trial group allocation while performing experiments and assessing outcomes. Trial participants were randomized into five groups of five: low-dose or high-dose Ad26.COV2.S given once or twice, or placebo on both occasions. TCRbeta repertoire sequencing was used to assess the specificity and breadth of SARS-CoV-2-reactive T cell receptors after Ad26.COV2.S vaccination. General findings and caveats noted by the study authors: Higher spike-specific TCR breadth was observed in Ad26.COV2.S recipients than in placebo recipients (P = 0.0014). Substantial breadth of spike-specific CD8+ and CD4+ T cell responses was reported after vaccination. Comparable non-spike TCR breadth was observed between vaccine and placebo recipients, consistent with only spike being contained in the vaccine. The authors noted that the TCR breadth and depth analyses may have underestimated total T cell responses. The study lacked the statistical power to compare responses across vaccine doses or regimens.

Points on this clone: The clone's antigen remains unknown. Base quality data are lacking; no much larger clone is found one base away.

What the treatment or condition label conveys for this sample: roughly 20 received Ad26.COV2.S at low or high dose, single or two shots; about 5 received placebo; per-sample allocation not given. For vaccine and placebo recipients, repertoires were sequenced using samples collected on day 63 after the first injection. Between 29 July and 7 August 2020, Cohort 1b enrolled approximately 26 adults aged 18-55 years at one site in Boston, USA. Ad26.COV2.S was a replication-incompetent adenovirus type 26 vector expressing a prefusion-stabilized SARS-CoV-2 spike protein from the original Wuhan strain. V is shortened by 3 bases, J by 3 bases, and the region joining them spans 12 bases. CDR1 and CDR2, looked up from the germline V gene (reference sequence), are SEHNR and FQNEAQ. The CDR3 contains 15 residues, cysteine and phenylalanine counted. Only the CDR3 region is kept as DNA, spanning 45 bases read in frame from base 1.

The immunoSEQ Assay was used to sequence TCRbeta CDR3 regions. After extraction, genomic DNA underwent amplification by bias-controlled multiplex PCR, followed by high-throughput sequencing. Per the source publication's procedure: To quantify the absolute abundance of every unique TCRbeta CDR3 region, sequences were collapsed and filtered. T cell fraction was estimated by normalization of TCRbeta template counts to usable DNA, with usable DNA being measured through amplification of reference genes present in all nucleated cells. Repertoire TCRs were annotated as SARS-CoV-2-specific when V gene, CDR3 amino acid sequence and J gene were exactly matched to a known reactive TCR set. The reference SARS-CoV-2 TCR set came from MIRA and was filtered for enrichment in COVID-19-positive ImmuneCODE repertoires, removing public or cross-reactive TCRs. Drawing on the MIRA antigens, annotated TCRs were analysed further at the level of specific ORF or position within ORF. Breadth was defined as annotated unique rearrangements over total unique productive rearrangements; depth was the summed frequency of those rearrangements. Two-sided Wilcoxon rank-sum tests were used to compare TCR breadth between groups. TCRdb took over this immuneACCESS table, retaining in-frame rearrangements with V and J assigned. Such tables are incomplete; in checked studies, under half of the missing clones stem from an unresolved V gene, and the remainder is unexplained. That table furnishes V, J and clone size, whereas the DNA furnished D and trimming. The table for this sample lists 350,000 to 500,000 clones; roughly 88% of them were counted only once. The biggest ten clones account for approximately 4.3% of the sample.

Rearrangement joined TRBV7-9 to TRBJ2-1, with the D segment identity uncertain. Source: peripheral blood, taken in a trial of Ad26.COV2.S vaccine versus placebo. This clonotype was sampled from a person aged 18-60 years who received the Ad26.COV2.S COVID-19 vaccine or a placebo. The DNA sequence is TGTGCCAGCAGCTTTTCCGGGCATTACTACAATGAGCAGTTCTTC. Its translation is CASSFSGHYYNEQFF.